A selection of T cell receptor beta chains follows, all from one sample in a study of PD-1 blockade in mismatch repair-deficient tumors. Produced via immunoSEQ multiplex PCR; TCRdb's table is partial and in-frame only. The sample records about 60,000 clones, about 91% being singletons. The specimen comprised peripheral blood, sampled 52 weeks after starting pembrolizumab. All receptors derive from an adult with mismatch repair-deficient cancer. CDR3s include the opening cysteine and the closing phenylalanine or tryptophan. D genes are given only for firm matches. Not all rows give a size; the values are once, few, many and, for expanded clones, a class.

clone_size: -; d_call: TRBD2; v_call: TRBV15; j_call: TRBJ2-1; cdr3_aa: CATSRDGREGSYNEQFF; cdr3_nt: TGTGCCACCAGCAGAGATGGGCGGGAGGGGTCCTACAATGAGCAGTTCTTC
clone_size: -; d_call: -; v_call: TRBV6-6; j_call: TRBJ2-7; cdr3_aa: CASSYRVSDGSYEQYF; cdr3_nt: TGTGCCAGCAGTTACCGGGTCAGCGACGGGTCCTACGAGCAGTACTTC
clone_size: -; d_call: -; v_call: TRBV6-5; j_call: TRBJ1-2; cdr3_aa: CASSYSGGGGYTF; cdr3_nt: TGTGCCAGCAGTTACTCGGGGGGTGGAGGCTACACCTTC
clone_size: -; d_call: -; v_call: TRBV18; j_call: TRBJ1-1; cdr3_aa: CASSPLGTRSTEAFF; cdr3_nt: TGTGCCAGCTCACCACTCGGGACGCGGAGCACTGAAGCTTTCTTT
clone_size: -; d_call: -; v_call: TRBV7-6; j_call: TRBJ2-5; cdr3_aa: CASSSPYRTKETQYF; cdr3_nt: TGTGCCAGCAGCTCTCCATACAGGACGAAAGAGACCCAGTACTTC
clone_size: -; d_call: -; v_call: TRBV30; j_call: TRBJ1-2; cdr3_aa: CAWRVDYGYTF; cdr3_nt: TGTGCCTGGAGAGTGGACTATGGCTACACCTTC
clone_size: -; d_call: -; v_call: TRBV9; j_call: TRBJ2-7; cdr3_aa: CASSVAQEPYEQYF; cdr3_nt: TGTGCCAGCAGCGTAGCTCAGGAGCCCTACGAGCAGTACTTC
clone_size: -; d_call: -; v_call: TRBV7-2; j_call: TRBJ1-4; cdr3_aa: CASSLTFSRNEKLFF; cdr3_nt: TGTGCCAGCAGCTTAACCTTTTCTAGAAATGAAAAACTGTTTTTT
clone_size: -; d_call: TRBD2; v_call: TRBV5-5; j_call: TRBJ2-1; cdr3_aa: CASRVIAGGSNEQFF; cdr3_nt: TGTGCCAGCAGAGTGATAGCGGGAGGGAGCAATGAGCAGTTCTTC
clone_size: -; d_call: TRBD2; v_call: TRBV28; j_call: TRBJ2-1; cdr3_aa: CASRIGSGGRSSYNEQFF; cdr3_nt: TGTGCCAGCAGAATAGGATCTGGCGGGAGAAGTTCCTACAATGAGCAGTTCTTC
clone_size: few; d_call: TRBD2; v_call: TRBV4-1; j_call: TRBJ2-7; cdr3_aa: CASSQDPGGGRVTYEQYF; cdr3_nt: TGCGCCAGCAGCCAAGATCCCGGGGGGGGCAGGGTCACCTACGAGCAGTACTTC
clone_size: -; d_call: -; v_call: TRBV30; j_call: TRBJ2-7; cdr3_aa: CAWSVEQGTTYEQYF; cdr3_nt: TGTGCCTGGAGTGTCGAACAGGGTACAACCTACGAGCAGTACTTC
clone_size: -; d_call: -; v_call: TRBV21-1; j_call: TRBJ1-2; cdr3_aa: CASSMSHRTNYGYTF; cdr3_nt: TGTGCCAGCAGCATGTCCCACAGAACTAACTATGGCTACACCTTC
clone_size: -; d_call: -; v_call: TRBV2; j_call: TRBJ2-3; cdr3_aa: CASRQTDTDTQYF; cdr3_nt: TGTGCCAGCAGACAGACAGACACAGATACGCAGTATTTT
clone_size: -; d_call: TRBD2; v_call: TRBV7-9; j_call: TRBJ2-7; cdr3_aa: CASSPLGATSGDSDEQYF; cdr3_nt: TGTGCCAGCAGCCCACTCGGCGCGACTAGCGGAGACTCGGACGAGCAGTACTTC
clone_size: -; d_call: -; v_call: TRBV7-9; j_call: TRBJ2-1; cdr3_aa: CASSRVRGNEQFF; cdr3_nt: TGTGCCAGCAGCCGAGTCAGGGGCAATGAGCAGTTCTTC
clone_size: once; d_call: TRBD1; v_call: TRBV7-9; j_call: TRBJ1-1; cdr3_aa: CASSLVQGANTEAFF; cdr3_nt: TGTGCCAGCAGCTTAGTCCAGGGGGCGAACACTGAAGCTTTCTTT
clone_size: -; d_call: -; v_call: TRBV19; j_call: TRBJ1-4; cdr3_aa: CASSIDGATNEKLFF; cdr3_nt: TGTGCCAGTAGTATAGACGGAGCAACTAATGAAAAACTGTTTTTT
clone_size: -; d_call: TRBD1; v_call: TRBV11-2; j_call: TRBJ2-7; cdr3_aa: CASSLGWQGAPYEQYF; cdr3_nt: TGTGCCAGCAGCTTAGGGTGGCAGGGGGCACCGTACGAGCAGTACTTC
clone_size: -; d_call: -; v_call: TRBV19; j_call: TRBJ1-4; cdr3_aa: CASSAPGTMTEKLFF; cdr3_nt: TGTGCCAGTAGTGCCCCCGGGACAATGACTGAAAAACTGTTTTTT
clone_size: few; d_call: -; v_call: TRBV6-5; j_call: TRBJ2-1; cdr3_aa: CASSPDERQYNEQFF; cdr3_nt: TGTGCCAGCAGCCCCGACGAACGCCAGTACAATGAGCAGTTCTTC
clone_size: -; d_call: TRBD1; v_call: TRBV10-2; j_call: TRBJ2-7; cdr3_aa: CASRIGQGARYEQYF; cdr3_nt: TGCGCCAGCAGGATCGGACAGGGGGCTAGGTACGAGCAGTACTTC
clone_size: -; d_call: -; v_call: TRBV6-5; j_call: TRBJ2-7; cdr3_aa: CASSYSGSYEQYF; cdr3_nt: TGTGCCAGCAGTTACTCTGGCAGCTACGAGCAGTACTTC
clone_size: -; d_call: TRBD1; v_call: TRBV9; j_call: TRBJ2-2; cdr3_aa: CASADQGALGELFF; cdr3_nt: TGTGCCAGCGCGGACCAGGGGGCGCTCGGGGAGCTGTTTTTT
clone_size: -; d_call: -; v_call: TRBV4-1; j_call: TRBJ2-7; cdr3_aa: CASSPGPISYEQYF; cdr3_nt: TGCGCCAGCAGCCCGGGACCTATATCCTACGAGCAGTACTTC
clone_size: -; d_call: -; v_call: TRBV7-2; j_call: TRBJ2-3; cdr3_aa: CASTLSLMGGTDTQYF; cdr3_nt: TGTGCCAGCACTCTCTCCCTCATGGGCGGCACAGATACGCAGTATTTT
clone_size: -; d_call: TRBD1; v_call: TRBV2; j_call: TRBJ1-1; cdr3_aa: CASGTGVMNTEAFF; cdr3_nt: TGTGCCAGCGGGACAGGGGTTATGAACACTGAAGCTTTCTTT
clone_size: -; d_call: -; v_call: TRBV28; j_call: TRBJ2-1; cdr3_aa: CASSFLQVGRNEQFF; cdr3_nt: TGTGCCAGCAGTTTTCTGCAGGTTGGTCGCAATGAGCAGTTCTTC
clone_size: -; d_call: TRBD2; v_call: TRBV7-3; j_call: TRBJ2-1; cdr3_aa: CASSTGLAGENEQFF; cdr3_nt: TGTGCCAGCAGCACGGGACTAGCGGGAGAGAATGAGCAGTTCTTC
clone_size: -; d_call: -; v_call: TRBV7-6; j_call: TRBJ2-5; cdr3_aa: CASRPLAETQYF; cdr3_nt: TGTGCCAGCAGACCCCTGGCGGAGACCCAGTACTTC
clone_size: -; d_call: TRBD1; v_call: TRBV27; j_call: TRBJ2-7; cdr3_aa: CASSLAPGTGFYEQYF; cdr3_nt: TGTGCCAGCAGTTTAGCCCCCGGGACAGGGTTCTACGAGCAGTACTTC